The clone carrying this T cell receptor (beta chain) was seen a handful of times. From the RT-PCR reads, TCRdb called clonotypes with MiXCR, one entry per CDR3 protein. The data show 160,000 or so distinct CDR3 sequences, with approximately 25% seen just once and more than 25% held by the top ten. The CDR3 extends over 13 amino acids. The V gene's germline CDR1 is SQVTM and CDR2 ANQGSEA. V lost 4 bases and J lost 5, with 12 bases in between. This sample stems from a study of patients and donors after allogeneic stem cell transplantation. This TCR was sampled from a human donor who was either an allogeneic HSCT recipient or a stem cell or donor lymphocyte infusion donor (not recorded which). It is not recorded whose cells these are; they may come from a transplant donor. Specimen: blood, either unsorted or a sorted T cell fraction (not recorded which). V and J are TRBV29-1 and TRBJ1-5; D is undetermined. The CDR3 DNA is TGCAGCGTTGCCTCAGCCGAGGATCAGCCCCAGCATTTT. Residues: CSVASAEDQPQHF.